Shown below are 32 T cell receptor beta chains from a single sample sequenced in a study of a mutant IDH1 vaccine in newly diagnosed glioma. TCRdb keeps only in-frame clones here, not all; method: immunoSEQ multiplex PCR. The sample consists of about 60,000 clones, 87% of them appearing once. These receptors' antigens are unknown. Time point here: week 23, last vaccination. In every dose of vaccine, 300 ug of mutant IDH1 20-mer peptide was given alongside topical imiquimod. The sequenced sample was PBMCs, obtained from a glioma patient whose treatment included an IDH1 peptide vaccine. The receptors originated from a man aged 40-49 years with glioma.

This clone has a single count. The rearrangement joins TRBV11-2 to TRBJ2-7; D is perhaps TRBD2 (5 bases). Germline values: CDR1 SGHAT, CDR2 FQNNGV. Between the trimmed V and J ends, which lost 5 bases and 5 bases, there was a span of 10 bases. This CDR3 comprises 12 residues. The CDR3, as DNA: TGTGCCAGCAGCGCAGCCGGGGACGAGCAGTACTTC. Protein sequence: CASSAAGDEQYF.

The gene calls are TRBV7-2 and TRBJ1-3, with 8 bases that match TRBD1. This CDR3 has 14 residues. The germline V gene encodes CDR1 SGHTA and CDR2 FQGNSA. V dropped 5 bases and J dropped 3; count of bases not matched to a gene: 3. CDR3 bases: TGTGCCAGCAGCACAGGGGGTATTGGAAACACCATATATTTT. This encodes CASSTGGIGNTIYF.

CDR3 sequence reads: CASSSRDRHEKLFF. CDR3 in DNA: TGTGCCAGCAGCAGCCGGGACAGGCATGAAAAACTGTTTTTT. V usage is TRBV11-1 and J usage is TRBJ1-4; 8 bases fit TRBD1. Germline CDR1 SGHAT, CDR2 FQDESV (reference sequence). After removal of 5 bases from V and 6 bases from J, the junction contained 5 bases not matched to a gene. CDR3 length: 14 amino acids.

The chain combines TRBV27 with TRBJ2-7; 8 bases line up with TRBD2. The CDR3 runs 15 residues. V shed 1 base and J 5 bases; nucleotides not matched to a gene: 7. Germline V gene data show CDR1 as MNHEY and CDR2 as SMNVEV (reference sequence). CDR3 coding DNA: TGTGCCAGCAGTTTATGGAGCGGGAGCCGAAACGAGCAGTACTTC. As protein: CASSLWSGSRNEQYF.

The V and J genes are TRBV5-6 and TRBJ1-2; no definite D call. CDR3 length equals 12 residues. Germline CDR1 SGHDT, CDR2 YYEEEE. Trimming pared 2 bases from V and 3 bases from J, leaving 5 bases between. The CDR3 loop reads CASSFGHYGYTF. CDR3 DNA sequence: TGTGCCAGCAGCTTCGGGCACTATGGCTACACCTTC.

This clone has only one observation. The rearrangement links TRBV2 to TRBJ2-3; D possibly uses TRBD1 or TRBD2 (5 bases each). The CDR3 has 15 residues. The germline gives CDR1 SNHLY, CDR2 FYNNEI. V was shortened by 6 bases and J by 0 bases, with 13 bases between the two germline ends. The CDR3 nucleotides are TGTGCCAGCAGGGGGACCCCGGGTAGCACAGATACGCAGTATTTT. Translation: CASRGTPGSTDTQYF.

The rearrangement uses TRBV29-1 and TRBJ1-1; 7 bases map to TRBD1. The CDR3 contains 13 residues. Germline CDR1 and CDR2: SQVTM and ANQGSEA. With V trimmed by 4 bases and J by 1 base, 3 bases remained unmatched. CDR3 sequence reads: CSVGPGGNTEAFF. Here the CDR3 DNA reads TGCAGCGTTGGGCCAGGGGGGAACACTGAAGCTTTCTTT.

V usage is TRBV9 and J usage is TRBJ2-1; TRBD2 matches 9 bases. With 3 bases clipped from V and 4 bases from J, the junction kept 8 bases outside the gene matches. There are 16 residues in the CDR3. CDR1 and CDR2 from the germline V gene are SGDLS and YYNGEE. CDR3 residues: CASSGTTSGTYNEQFF. CDR3 bases: TGTGCCAGCAGCGGGACGACTAGCGGTACTTACAATGAGCAGTTCTTC. Full variable domain (outside the CDR3, taken from reference TRBV9 and TRBJ2-1): DSGVTQTPKHLITATGQRVTLRCSPRSGDLSVYWYQQSLDQGLQFLIQYYNGEERAKGNILERFSAQQFPDLHSELNLSSLELGDSALYFCASSGTTSGTYNEQFFGPGTRLTVL.

The V and J genes are TRBV18 and TRBJ1-5; the match to TRBD1 covers 8 bases. The V gene's germline CDR1 is KGHSH and CDR2 LQKENI. The CDR3 has 17 residues. Trimming took 8 bases from V and 0 from J; bases not matched to a gene: 12. CDR3 amino acids: CASARYQGANSNQPQHF. Written as DNA, the CDR3 is TGTGCCAGCGCGCGATACCAGGGGGCCAATAGCAATCAGCCCCAGCATTTT.

The chain carries TRBV27 and TRBJ2-2; the match to TRBD1 covers 10 bases. V lost 7 bases to trimming and J lost 4 bases; unmatched junction nucleotides: 18. This CDR3 contains 19 residues. Germline V gives CDR1 MNHEY, CDR2 SMNVEV (reference sequence). The CDR3: CASNKAGTGAHLGTGELFF. The DNA for the CDR3 is TGTGCCAGCAATAAAGCCGGGACAGGGGCCCATTTGGGCACCGGGGAGCTGTTTTTT.

The chain recombines TRBV19 with TRBJ2-7; 9 bases map to TRBD1. Germline CDR1 reads LNHDA; CDR2 reads SQIVND (reference sequence). The CDR3 extends over 14 amino acids. J lost 5 bases, V lost 4 bases, and 6 bases had no gene match. The CDR3 sequence is CASSRTGGLNEQYF. In DNA form, the CDR3 reads TGTGCCAGTAGTAGAACAGGGGGCCTCAACGAGCAGTACTTC.

The rearrangement links TRBV5-1 to TRBJ2-5, with D possibly TRBD1 on 5 matching bases. Germline V lookup: CDR1 SGHRS, CDR2 YFSETQ. The V end was cut by 0 bases, the J end by 4 bases, with 10 bases between. The CDR3 covers 14 residues. Here the CDR3 DNA reads TGCGCCAGCAGCTTGGCGTCCAGGGCAGAGACCCAGTACTTC. This translates into CASSLASRAETQYF.

This clone was counted a few times. The chain employs TRBV5-1 and TRBJ2-5; 10 nucleotides line up with TRBD1. The J call is doubtful: the DNA matches TRBJ2-7 better. Germline V lookup: CDR1 SGHRS, CDR2 YFSETQ. CDR3 length equals 14 residues. The CDR3 loop reads CASSLRTGGYEQYF. The CDR3 DNA is TGCGCCAGCAGCTTACGGACAGGGGGCTACGAGCAGTACTTC.

For the CDR3, the DNA is TGTGCCAGCAGTCTGGGACTCTCTGGAAACACCATATATTTT. Translated: CASSLGLSGNTIYF. The chain is built from TRBV27 and TRBJ1-3; a weak D match, TRBD1 (5 bases). This CDR3 region has 14 residues. V lost 5 bases and J 0 bases, leaving 8 bases between the germline ends. The germline CDR1 and CDR2 sequences are MNHEY and SMNVEV (reference sequence).

The chain has TRBV6-5 and TRBJ1-4; no reliable D call. The CDR3 consists of 13 residues. The germline V gene has CDR1 MNHEY and CDR2 SVGAGI. The germline V and J ends were trimmed by 6 bases and 8 bases, with 13 bases remaining between them. CDR3 sequence reads: CASSPRVWEKLFF. The DNA of the CDR3 is TGTGCCAGCAGCCCGAGGGTCTGGGAAAAACTGTTTTTT.

The chain links TRBV6-5 to TRBJ2-5, with TRBD1 matching 7 bases. J lost 2 bases, V lost 4 bases, and 7 bases had no gene match. The germline V gene has CDR1 MNHEY and CDR2 SVGAGI. The CDR3 consists of 15 residues. The CDR3 spells CASSSGTVPQETQYF. In nucleotides, the CDR3 is TGTGCCAGCAGTTCCGGGACAGTCCCTCAAGAGACCCAGTACTTC.

V usage is TRBV4-3 and J usage is TRBJ1-4, with D possibly matching TRBD1 (6 bases). CDR3 length equals 16 residues. V lost 0 bases and J 10 bases, leaving 18 bases between the germline ends. CDR1 and CDR2 from the germline V gene are LGHNA and YSLEER. This CDR3 is CASSQDKQGQLGKLFF. The CDR3 DNA reads TGCGCCAGCAGCCAAGATAAACAGGGCCAGTTAGGAAAACTGTTTTTT.

CDR3 loop: CASSLRTVDYGYTF. In DNA, the CDR3 is TGTGCCAGCAGTTTAAGGACGGTAGACTATGGCTACACCTTC. This chain joins TRBV6-5 and TRBJ1-2, with unresolved D. The CDR3 covers 14 residues. The germline V and J ends were trimmed by 4 bases and 3 bases, with 12 bases remaining between them. Germline CDR1 MNHEY, CDR2 SVGAGI.

The chain uses TRBV28 and TRBJ2-3, with 8 bases aligning to TRBD2. CDR3 length: 15 amino acids. V lost 8 bases and J lost 3; bases outside the gene matches: 10. CDR1 is MDHEN, CDR2 SYDVKM, per germline. This CDR3 reads CASGGLAGRTDTQYF. The DNA of the CDR3 is TGTGCCAGCGGGGGGTTAGCGGGACGGACAGATACGCAGTATTTT.

This chain links TRBV7-2 with TRBJ2-7; D remains unclear. V lost 7 bases, J lost 2 bases, and 6 bases lay in between. Germline V gene data show CDR1 as SGHTA and CDR2 as FQGNSA. The CDR3 contains 11 residues. The CDR3: CASTRAYEQYF. The CDR3 nucleotides are TGTGCCAGCACCCGCGCCTACGAGCAGTACTTC. The variable domain in full, completed from reference TRBV7-2 and TRBJ2-7, reads GAGVSQSPSNKVTEKGKDVELRCDPISGHTALYWYRQSLGQGLEFLIYFQGNSAPDKSGLPSDRFSAERTGGSVSTLTIQRTQQEDSAVYLCASTRAYEQYFGPGTRLTVT.

This clone turned up a few times. The CDR3 nucleotides are TGTGCCACCAGCAGAGGGGGACAGGGGGTATTTCGCAATCAGCCCCAGCATTTT. Translating gives CATSRGGQGVFRNQPQHF. The V gene is TRBV15, the J gene TRBJ1-5; TRBD1 matches 11 bases. This CDR3 region has 18 residues. Germline CDR1 is LNHNV and CDR2 is YYDKDF (reference sequence). Trimming took 1 base from V and 2 from J; bases not matched to a gene: 7.

As DNA, the CDR3 is TGTGCCAGCAGCCCCGGGGCTAGCGGGAGGGGTGAGCAGTTCTTC. It specifies CASSPGASGRGEQFF. The rearrangement joins TRBV5-4 to TRBJ2-1; 12 bases fit TRBD2. CDR1 SGHNT and CDR2 YYREEE come from the germline V gene (reference sequence). The trim removed 4 bases at V and 9 bases at J, leaving 8 bases unmatched. The CDR3 runs 15 residues.

CDR3 nucleotide sequence: TGTGCCAGCAGCCCGACTAGCCGTTCCTACGAGCAGTACTTC. Translating gives CASSPTSRSYEQYF. The chain recombines TRBV7-2 with TRBJ2-7; 7 nucleotides line up with TRBD2. V trimming: 5 bases; J trimming: 1 base; junction bases outside the gene matches: 5. The CDR3 loop spans 14 amino acids. Germline CDR1 reads SGHTA; CDR2 reads FQGNSA. The complete variable domain, with remaining parts taken from reference TRBV7-2 and TRBJ2-7, reads GAGVSQSPSNKVTEKGKDVELRCDPISGHTALYWYRQSLGQGLEFLIYFQGNSAPDKSGLPSDRFSAERTGGSVSTLTIQRTQQEDSAVYLCASSPTSRSYEQYFGPGTRLTVT.

V is TRBV9 and J is TRBJ2-5; 13 bases line up with TRBD2. The DNA end is a closer match to TRBJ2-7, so the J assignment may be wrong. Germline CDR1 reads SGDLS; CDR2 reads YYNGEE. The CDR3 contains 13 residues. The CDR3 loop is CASSGTSGSEQYF. The CDR3 nucleotides are TGTGCCAGCAGCGGGACTAGCGGGAGCGAGCAGTACTTC.

Of note for this clone: A read error may produce the germline difference seen at one junction end. This chain joins TRBV6-5 and TRBJ2-1; 9 bases agree with TRBD1. Germline V gene lookup returns CDR1 MNHEY and CDR2 SVGAGI. This CDR3 has 15 residues. CDR3 DNA sequence: TGTGCCAGCAGATACTCAGGCGGGACAGGGTATGAGCAGTTCTTC. Amino acids: CASRYSGGTGYEQFF.

This clone is deemed medium-sized. This chain uses TRBV6-1 with TRBJ2-1; TRBD2 matches 13 bases. Germline V gene lookup returns CDR1 MNHNS and CDR2 SASEGT. This CDR3 spans 15 amino acids. The junction had 6 bases not matched to a gene; V was cut back by 7 bases and J by 6 bases. CDR3 in amino acids: CASNGLAGAGNEQFF. CDR3 DNA sequence: TGTGCCAGCAATGGACTAGCGGGAGCTGGCAATGAGCAGTTCTTC.

The rearrangement links TRBV10-3 to TRBJ2-7; 8 bases align to TRBD1. With 8 bases clipped from V and 3 bases from J, the junction kept 6 bases outside the gene matches. The CDR3 runs to 13 residues. Germline V CDR1 and CDR2: ENHRY, SYGVKD. The CDR3 protein is CAIGQGGFYEQYF. The CDR3 DNA reads as TGTGCCATCGGACAGGGAGGCTTCTACGAGCAGTACTTC.

This chain joins TRBV25-1 and TRBJ2-5; D call uncertain. Per germline, CDR1 MGHDK and CDR2 SYGVNS. V gave up 0 bases and J gave up 3 bases, with 5 bases separating them. This CDR3 contains 13 residues. The CDR3 loop is CASSEYSKETQYF. CDR3 nucleotides: TGTGCCAGCAGTGAATACTCGAAAGAGACCCAGTACTTC.

The chain joins TRBV7-2 to TRBJ2-5, with D tentatively TRBD2 (7 bases). Germline V gene data show CDR1 as SGHTA and CDR2 as FQGNSA. Trimming removed 1 base at V and 5 bases at J, with 11 bases between. The CDR3 runs to 14 residues. CDR3 bases: TGTGCCAGCAGCTTAGTAAGGGGGGGGGAGACCCAGTACTTC. Its protein is CASSLVRGGETQYF.

This chain joins TRBV29-1 and TRBJ1-3, with 7 nucleotides matching TRBD1. V lost 5 bases to trimming and J lost 0 bases; unmatched junction nucleotides: 4. Germline V lookup: CDR1 SQVTM, CDR2 ANQGSEA. The CDR3 extends over 14 amino acids. The CDR3, as DNA: TGCAGCGTTAGGGACAGCCTCTCTGGAAACACCATATATTTT. This codes for CSVRDSLSGNTIYF. Full variable domain (outside the CDR3, taken from reference TRBV29-1 and TRBJ1-3): SAVISQKPSRDICQRGTSLTIQCQVDSQVTMMFWYRQQPGQSLTLIATANQGSEATYESGFVIDKFPISRPNLTFSTLTVSNMSPEDSSIYLCSVRDSLSGNTIYFGEGSWLTVV.

This chain joins TRBV6-1 and TRBJ2-1, with D uncertain. Trimming removed 4 bases from V and 0 bases from J, with 16 bases in between. The CDR3 is made up of 17 amino acids. Germline V gene sequence: CDR1 MNHNS, CDR2 SASEGT. CDR3 loop: CASSVRPPRDSYNEQFF. The CDR3 nucleotides read TGTGCCAGCAGTGTTCGCCCCCCAAGGGACTCCTACAATGAGCAGTTCTTC.

The chain combines TRBV9 with TRBJ2-4; D ambiguous. V dropped 4 bases and J dropped 1 base, with 12 bases sitting between them. The CDR3 has 15 amino acids. Germline CDR1 reads SGDLS; CDR2 reads YYNGEE. This CDR3 reads CASSPSLVAKNIQYF. In DNA, the CDR3 is TGTGCCAGCAGCCCAAGTCTGGTTGCCAAAAACATTCAGTACTTC. Full variable domain (remainder filled in from reference TRBV9 and TRBJ2-4): DSGVTQTPKHLITATGQRVTLRCSPRSGDLSVYWYQQSLDQGLQFLIQYYNGEERAKGNILERFSAQQFPDLHSELNLSSLELGDSALYFCASSPSLVAKNIQYFGAGTRLSVL.